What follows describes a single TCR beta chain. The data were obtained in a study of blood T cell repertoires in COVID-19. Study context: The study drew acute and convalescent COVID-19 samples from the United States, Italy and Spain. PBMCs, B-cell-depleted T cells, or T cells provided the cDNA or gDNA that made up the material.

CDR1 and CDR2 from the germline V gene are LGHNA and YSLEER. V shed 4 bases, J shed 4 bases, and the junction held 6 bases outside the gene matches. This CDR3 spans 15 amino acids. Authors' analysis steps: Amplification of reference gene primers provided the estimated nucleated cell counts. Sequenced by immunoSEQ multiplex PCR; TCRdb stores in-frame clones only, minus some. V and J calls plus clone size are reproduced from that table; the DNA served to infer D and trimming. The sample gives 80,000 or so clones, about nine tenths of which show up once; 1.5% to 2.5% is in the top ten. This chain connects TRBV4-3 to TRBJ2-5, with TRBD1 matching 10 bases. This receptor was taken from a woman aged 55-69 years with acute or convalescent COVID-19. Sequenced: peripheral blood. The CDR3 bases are TGCGCCAGCAGCCCTGGACAGGGGGGTGGAGAGACCCAGTACTTC. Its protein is CASSPGQGGGETQYF.